This entry lists 27 T cell receptor beta chains sequenced from one sample in a study of glioma-infiltrating T cells after dendritic cell vaccination. Specified time point: after dendritic cell vaccination, including at tumor progression/relapse. The protocol was immunoSEQ multiplex PCR, while the TCRdb copy is restricted to in-frame clones and leaves out a portion. The sample records about 76,000 clones, around 87% being singletons. The specimen was blood, collected after dendritic cell vaccination. Receptors originate from a human donor with glioblastoma.

V gene TRBV2 combines with J gene TRBJ2-1; TRBD2 matches 11 bases. The ends lost 4 bases at V and 7 bases at J; junction bases unmatched: 6. The CDR3 is made up of 15 amino acids. Germline V CDR1 and CDR2: SNHLY, FYNNEI. CDR3 in DNA: TGTGCCAGCAGTGGAATAGCGGGAGGGGTAAATGAGCAGTTCTTC. Translation: CASSGIAGGVNEQFF.

This chain connects TRBV7-9 to TRBJ1-5; D may be TRBD1 (5 bases). Germline V gives CDR1 SEHNR, CDR2 FQNEAQ (reference sequence). V lost 5 bases and J 7 bases, leaving 15 bases between the germline ends. The length of the CDR3 is 14 residues. CDR3 in DNA: TGTGCCAGCAGCGCCGGCGGGGGGAGCCAGCCCCAGCATTTT. Protein: CASSAGGGSQPQHF.

About this clone: The junction differs from germline at one of its ends, possibly a read error. The chain couples TRBV5-8 to TRBJ2-1, with 8 bases aligning to TRBD2. The CDR3 totals 17 residues. Germline assignment: CDR1 SGHTS and CDR2 YDEGEE. The CDR3 DNA is TGTGCGAGCAGCCGGGGACGGGCGGGGGGCACCGGAAATGAGCAGTTCTTC. It specifies CASSRGRAGGTGNEQFF.

The chain is built from TRBV7-9 and TRBJ2-5; a possible D gene is TRBD1 (6 bases). Trimming shortened V by 1 base and J by 2 bases, and 17 bases separated the two germline ends. The CDR3 loop spans 17 amino acids. Germline assignment: CDR1 SEHNR and CDR2 FQNEAQ (reference sequence). In DNA, the CDR3 is TGTGCCAGCAGCTTAGACAGGGTGGCTTACAATCAAGAGACCCAGTACTTC. Translation: CASSLDRVAYNQETQYF. The whole variable domain, filled in from reference TRBV7-9 and TRBJ2-5, reads DTGVSQNPRHKITKRGQNVTFRCDPISEHNRLYWYRQTLGQGPEFLTYFQNEAQLEKSRLLSDRFSAERPKGSFSTLEIQRTEQGDSAMYLCASSLDRVAYNQETQYFGPGTRLLVL.

The rearrangement uses TRBV27 and TRBJ2-1, with TRBD2 matching 7 bases. From germline, CDR1 is MNHEY and CDR2 SMNVEV (reference sequence). CDR3 length equals 14 residues. V shed 3 bases, J shed 3 bases, and the junction held 2 bases outside the gene matches. CDR3 residues: CASSLRGFYNEQFF. As DNA, the CDR3 is TGTGCCAGCAGTTTGCGGGGGTTCTACAATGAGCAGTTCTTC.

The J gene is TRBJ1-2, the V gene TRBV27; TRBD1 is a possible D gene (5 bases). Germline V gene sequence: CDR1 MNHEY, CDR2 SMNVEV (reference sequence). Trimming left V 5 bases short and J 4 bases short, with 23 bases between. The CDR3 totals 17 residues. The CDR3 region is CASSPQSGGGVVYGYTF. Here the CDR3 DNA reads TGTGCCAGCAGTCCCCAATCCGGTGGAGGGGTGGTCTATGGCTACACCTTC.

The chain employs TRBV5-1 and TRBJ2-2; 8 bases align to TRBD2. The germline CDR1 and CDR2 sequences are SGHRS and YFSETQ. Trimming took 1 base from V and 6 from J; bases not matched to a gene: 8. The CDR3 sequence is 16 residues long. The CDR3 loop is CASSLLDGAGAGELFF. The CDR3, as DNA: TGCGCCAGCAGCTTGTTGGATGGAGCGGGAGCCGGGGAGCTGTTTTTT.

V usage is TRBV5-1 and J usage is TRBJ2-7, with TRBD2 matching over 10 bases. This CDR3 is 16 amino acids long. V lost 0 bases, J lost 1 base, and 4 bases stayed unmatched. CDR1 and CDR2 from the germline V gene are SGHRS and YFSETQ. As DNA, the CDR3 is TGCGCCAGCAGCTTGGCACTAGCGGGGACATCCTACGAGCAGTACTTC. Translation: CASSLALAGTSYEQYF.

The chain couples TRBV27 to TRBJ1-5, with D possibly matching TRBD1 (5 bases). Deletions cut 5 bases from V and 0 bases from J, with 8 bases between. The CDR3 has 14 residues. Germline loops: CDR1 MNHEY, CDR2 SMNVEV (reference sequence). The CDR3 sequence is CASSKGYSNQPQHF. Written as DNA, the CDR3 is TGTGCCAGCAGTAAGGGGTATAGCAATCAGCCCCAGCATTTT.

V gene TRBV29-1 combines with J gene TRBJ1-2; possibly TRBD1 for D (5 bases). Deletions cut 4 bases from V and 0 bases from J, with 18 bases between. The germline V gene has CDR1 SQVTM and CDR2 ANQGSEA. The CDR3 covers 16 residues. The CDR3 DNA reads TGCAGCGTTGTGGGCGGCAGGACACCTTCTAACTATGGCTACACCTTC. This sequence encodes CSVVGGRTPSNYGYTF.

This chain uses TRBV11-3 with TRBJ2-7; D may be TRBD2 (6 bases). Trimming removed 3 bases from V and 0 bases from J, with 12 bases in between. Germline CDR1 is SGHNT and CDR2 is YENEEA. The CDR3 totals 15 residues. The CDR3 nucleotides read TGTGCCAGCAGCTTTGCTTGGCGGGACTCCTACGAGCAGTACTTC. Translating it yields CASSFAWRDSYEQYF.

This chain uses TRBV28 with TRBJ1-2, with TRBD1 matching over 7 bases. Germline V gene data show CDR1 as MDHEN and CDR2 as SYDVKM. The CDR3 consists of 15 residues. V lost 4 bases, J lost 0 bases, and 5 bases stayed unmatched. The CDR3 reads CASSSPGQPNYGYTF. The CDR3 DNA follows: TGTGCCAGCAGTTCTCCGGGACAGCCTAACTATGGCTACACCTTC.

V gene TRBV18 combines with J gene TRBJ2-7; 9 nucleotides agree with TRBD2. CDR1 and CDR2 (germline): KGHSH, LQKENI. The junction had 7 bases not matched to a gene; V was cut back by 2 bases and J by 5 bases. The CDR3 has 15 amino acids. CDR3 sequence: CASSPTLAGDNEQYF. In nucleotides, the CDR3 is TGTGCCAGCTCACCAACCTTAGCGGGAGACAACGAGCAGTACTTC.

The chain is built from TRBV28 and TRBJ1-2, with TRBD1 matching 7 bases. The V segment lost 2 bases and the J segment 5 bases; nucleotides outside the gene matches: 8. The V gene's germline CDR1 is MDHEN and CDR2 SYDVKM. The CDR3 consists of 15 residues. The CDR3 coding sequence is TGTGCCAGCAGTTTAACGACCGGGACAGCTTATGGCTACACCTTC. It encodes CASSLTTGTAYGYTF.

J is TRBJ1-5 and V is TRBV29-1, with D hard to call. Germline CDR1 and CDR2: SQVTM and ANQGSEA. The CDR3 is 13 amino acids. Trimming removed 7 bases at V and 0 bases at J, with 10 bases between. The CDR3 region is CSAGDVSNQPQHF. The CDR3 nucleotides are TGCAGCGCGGGTGATGTTAGCAATCAGCCCCAGCATTTT.

The rearrangement uses TRBV5-4 and TRBJ2-3; 9 nucleotides match TRBD2. Germline assignment: CDR1 SGHNT and CDR2 YYREEE (reference sequence). The J segment lost 2 bases and the V segment lost 3 bases, leaving 4 bases of the junction unmatched. The CDR3 has 15 amino acids. The CDR3 spells CASSSLAGFTDTQYF. For the CDR3, the DNA is TGTGCCAGCAGCTCCCTAGCGGGGTTCACAGATACGCAGTATTTT.

This rearrangement joins TRBV30 to TRBJ2-7; 9 nucleotides agree with TRBD1. There are 13 residues in the CDR3. Germline V gene sequence: CDR1 GTSNPN, CDR2 SVGIG (reference sequence). The V gene end was trimmed by 4 bases and the J gene end by 4 bases; junction bases not matched to a gene: 5. The CDR3 region is CAWNEDRGYEQYF. The DNA of the CDR3 is TGTGCCTGGAATGAAGACAGGGGGTACGAGCAGTACTTC.

The chain uses TRBV20-1 and TRBJ2-5, with D unresolved. Trimming stripped 5 bases from V and 1 base from J, with 2 bases between. Germline V gene data show CDR1 as DFQATT and CDR2 as SNEGSKA (reference sequence). CDR3 size: 10 residues. The CDR3 DNA reads TGCAGTGCTCTCCAAGAGACCCAGTACTTC. It codes for CSALQETQYF.

The rearrangement uses TRBV30 and TRBJ1-4; D possibly corresponds to TRBD1 (5 bases). V gave up 2 bases and J gave up 8 bases, with 15 bases separating them. The CDR3 runs to 14 residues. The germline V gene encodes CDR1 GTSNPN and CDR2 SVGIG (reference sequence). This chain's CDR3 is CAWSYGRVEEKLFF. Written as DNA, the CDR3 is TGTGCCTGGAGTTACGGCAGGGTTGAGGAAAAACTGTTTTTT.

In this sample, this clone turned up a few times. This chain connects TRBV25-1 to TRBJ2-1; tentatively, D is TRBD1 (5 bases). V was shortened by 9 bases and J by 8 bases, with 11 bases between the two germline ends. CDR1 and CDR2 from the germline V gene are MGHDK and SYGVNS. CDR3 length: 11 residues. CDR3 loop: CARGAQHEQFF. CDR3 coding DNA: TGTGCCAGAGGGGCCCAGCATGAGCAGTTCTTC.

The chain uses TRBV11-2 and TRBJ2-7; D call uncertain. V lost 0 bases, J lost 2 bases, and 11 bases lay in between. Germline V gene lookup returns CDR1 SGHAT and CDR2 FQNNGV. The length of the CDR3 is 15 residues. The CDR3 protein is CASSLDFGQTYEQYF. The CDR3 nucleotides are TGTGCCAGCAGCTTAGACTTTGGGCAAACCTACGAGCAGTACTTC.

V usage is TRBV6-5 and J usage is TRBJ2-7; 8 nucleotides agree with TRBD1. CDR1 is MNHEY and CDR2 is SVGAGI in the germline V gene. The CDR3 extends over 14 amino acids. After removal of 7 bases from V and 2 bases from J, the junction contained 7 bases not matched to a gene. The chain's CDR3 is CASTLNRGAYEQYF. CDR3 sequence (DNA): TGTGCCAGCACCCTAAACAGGGGGGCCTACGAGCAGTACTTC.

The chain employs TRBV28 and TRBJ2-7, with 9 bases fitting TRBD2. The V segment lost 6 bases and the J segment 9 bases; nucleotides outside the gene matches: 9. The CDR3 consists of 13 residues. Germline lookup yields CDR1 MDHEN and CDR2 SYDVKM. In nucleotides, the CDR3 is TGTGCCAGCAGCACCCCGGGGCGGGGGGGGCAGTACTTC. Translating gives CASSTPGRGGQYF.

The rearrangement links TRBV19 to TRBJ1-5; perhaps TRBD1 as D (6 bases). The CDR3 length is 16 residues. Germline CDR1 LNHDA, CDR2 SQIVND (reference sequence). V was trimmed by 3 bases and J by 0 bases, leaving 12 bases between them. The CDR3 nucleotides are TGTGCCAGTAGTATTGAACAGGGCTATAGCAATCAGCCCCAGCATTTT. It translates to CASSIEQGYSNQPQHF.

The CDR3, as DNA: TGTGCCAGCTCCCCACCCACCCCAGGGAATTACGAGCAGTACTTC. Translated: CASSPPTPGNYEQYF. V and J are TRBV6-6 and TRBJ2-7; tentative D call: TRBD1 (5 bases). Trimming stripped 8 bases from V and 4 bases from J, with 21 bases between. The CDR3 length is 15 residues. The V gene's germline CDR1 is MNHNY and CDR2 SVGAGI (reference sequence).

The chain is built from TRBV19 and TRBJ2-5, with 7 positions matching TRBD1. CDR1 and CDR2 from the germline V gene are LNHDA and SQIVND (reference sequence). This CDR3 region has 13 residues. V lost 0 bases, J lost 11 bases, and 6 bases stayed unmatched. For the CDR3, the DNA is TGTGCCAGTAGTATAGATTACAGGGGAAGGCAGTACTTC. It specifies CASSIDYRGRQYF.

Turning to this clone: The limits of the CDR3 on the DNA are not certain, so only TCRdb's listed CDR3 is given. The V call is TRBV5-1, the J call TRBJ1-1. Germline loops: CDR1 SGHRS, CDR2 YFSETQ. The CDR3 is 12 residues long, ends included. CDR3 in amino acids: CASSLVGGGTFF.